These 30 T cell receptor beta chains were sequenced from one sample in a study of cytomegalovirus exposure and HLA in healthy donors. The PCR employed 60 Vbeta primers together with 13 Jbeta primers. Assay: immunoSEQ multiplex PCR; the TCRdb copy retains only in-frame clones and omits some. The sample lists about 170,000 clones; over 60% were seen once. Input material: PBMCs. The receptors shown here come from a man aged 40-55 years in good health and CMV-seropositive.

The rearrangement joins TRBV28 to TRBJ2-7; 13 nucleotides match TRBD2. The CDR3 runs to 16 residues. Germline V lookup: CDR1 MDHEN, CDR2 SYDVKM. Trimming at V came to 1 base and at J to 3 bases, leaving 3 bases not matched to a gene. The CDR3 DNA reads as TGTGCCAGCAGTTTATCGGGACTAGCGGGGATCTACGAGCAGTACTTC. Residues: CASSLSGLAGIYEQYF.

The CDR3 sequence: CASSLEAGGSSNEQFF. The DNA for the CDR3 is TGTGCCAGCAGCTTAGAAGCGGGAGGGAGTTCCAATGAGCAGTTCTTC. The rearrangement uses TRBV5-4 and TRBJ2-1, with 10 nucleotides matching TRBD2. Germline CDR1 and CDR2: SGHNT and YYREEE (reference sequence). This CDR3 contains 16 residues. V lost 2 bases and J lost 6; bases outside the gene matches: 8.

The V and J genes are TRBV28 and TRBJ2-5, with 8 bases aligning to TRBD2. This CDR3 is 16 amino acids long. V trimming: 3 bases; J trimming: 2 bases; junction bases outside the gene matches: 8. Germline V gene lookup returns CDR1 MDHEN and CDR2 SYDVKM. CDR3 bases: TGTGCCAGCAGTTTCTCGATGCCGGGGGGGCAAGAGACCCAGTACTTC. Translating it yields CASSFSMPGGQETQYF.

This chain joins TRBV28 and TRBJ2-5; 7 bases are a match to TRBD2. The germline V gene encodes CDR1 MDHEN and CDR2 SYDVKM. V was clipped by 8 bases and J by 3 bases; unmatched bases: 6. The CDR3 is 13 amino acids. The CDR3 is CASLPLAEETQYF. CDR3 DNA: TGTGCCAGCCTCCCGCTAGCGGAAGAGACCCAGTACTTC.

V and J are TRBV6-1 and TRBJ2-5; 8 bases are shared with TRBD2. The J call could be wrong; TRBJ2-7 is a better fit for the DNA end. The CDR3 length is 16 residues. Germline CDR1 MNHNS, CDR2 SASEGT. The CDR3 nucleotides are TGTGCCAGCAGTGAAAGGCTAGCGGGTGGACTCCACGAGCAGTACTTC. This translates into CASSERLAGGLHEQYF.

The rearrangement uses TRBV10-3 and TRBJ2-7, with 8 bases that match TRBD2. The CDR3 loop spans 12 amino acids. Germline lookup yields CDR1 ENHRY and CDR2 SYGVKD. The V segment lost 5 bases and the J segment 5 bases; nucleotides outside the gene matches: 2. The CDR3 sequence is CAISLLADEQYF. CDR3 nucleotides: TGTGCCATCAGTCTACTAGCGGACGAGCAGTACTTC.

As concerns this clone: The junction and the germline gene differ at one end; a read error may be behind it. V usage is TRBV2 and J usage is TRBJ2-6; 8 nucleotides line up with TRBD2. There are 14 residues in the CDR3. Germline lookup yields CDR1 SNHLY and CDR2 FYNNEI. Here the CDR3 reads CATQRESGANGLTF. For the CDR3, the DNA is TGTGCCACACAGCGGGAGAGTGGGGCCAACGGCCTGACTTTC.

This clone occurred once. The chain employs TRBV28 and TRBJ1-6; D remains unclear. CDR1 MDHEN and CDR2 SYDVKM come from the germline V gene. CDR3 length equals 14 residues. Trimming removed 5 bases from V and 7 bases from J, with 12 bases in between. CDR3 loop: CASSPPPRNSPLHF. The CDR3 DNA follows: TGTGCCAGCAGTCCCCCTCCGCGGAATTCACCCCTCCACTTT.

This clone was detected once. V gene TRBV4-1 combines with J gene TRBJ2-3; TRBD1 aligns across 9 bases. Losses at the gene ends were 4 bases for V and 6 bases for J; bases not matched to a gene: 8. The CDR3 spans 15 residues. CDR1 and CDR2 from the germline V gene are MGHRA and YSYEKL. CDR3 coding DNA: TGCGCCAGCAGCCCCTTTATCGACAGGGGGGATACGCAGTATTTT. Amino acids: CASSPFIDRGDTQYF.

The chain links TRBV5-1 to TRBJ2-3, with D unclear. V shed 0 bases and J shed 5 bases, with 10 bases lying between them. This CDR3 is built from 14 residues. Germline CDR1 SGHRS, CDR2 YFSETQ. This CDR3 is CASSLVSEGDTQYF. The CDR3 DNA reads TGCGCCAGCAGCTTGGTCAGCGAAGGAGATACGCAGTATTTT.

The rearrangement links TRBV7-9 to TRBJ2-7; tentatively, D is TRBD1 (5 bases). The V gene lost 2 bases and the J gene lost 2 bases, with 10 bases spanning the gap. The CDR3 loop spans 14 amino acids. Germline lookup yields CDR1 SEHNR and CDR2 FQNEAQ (reference sequence). The CDR3, as DNA: TGTGCCAGCAGCTTATCGACAGTGACCTACGAGCAGTACTTC. This encodes CASSLSTVTYEQYF.

Worth noting for this clone: One end of the junction does not line up with germline, which may come from a read error. The V and J genes are TRBV9 and TRBJ2-5; 9 bases match TRBD2. The V gene's germline CDR1 is SGDLS and CDR2 YYNGEE. The CDR3 sequence is 18 residues long. The CDR3 sequence: CASSEGLAGRAGQEAQYF. The CDR3 DNA is TGTGCCAGCAGCGAGGGGCTAGCGGGACGGGCGGGCCAAGAGGCCCAGTACTTC.

Here the CDR3 DNA reads TGTGCCTACTCAGGGGACAACACAGATACGCAGTATTTT. It codes for CAYSGDNTDTQYF. The chain couples TRBV30 to TRBJ2-3, with D possibly matching TRBD1 (6 bases). The V and J ends lost 7 bases and 2 bases respectively, with 13 bases between them. CDR3 size: 13 residues. In germline, CDR1 is GTSNPN, CDR2 SVGIG (reference sequence).

J is TRBJ1-2 and V is TRBV5-1; weak D call: TRBD1 (5 bases). V was clipped by 0 bases and J by 8 bases, with 14 bases between them. The CDR3 is 14 residues long. CDR1 and CDR2 from the germline V gene are SGHRS and YFSETQ. The chain's CDR3 is CASSLEGAGEGYTF. The CDR3 nucleotides read TGCGCCAGCAGCTTGGAAGGGGCGGGGGAAGGCTACACCTTC. Combining the CDR3 with reference TRBV5-1 and TRBJ1-2 gives the whole variable domain KAGVTQTPRYLIKTRGQQVTLSCSPISGHRSVSWYQQTPGQGLQFLFEYFSETQRNKGNFPGRFSGRQFSNSRSEMNVSTLELGDSALYLCASSLEGAGEGYTFGSGTRLTVV.

The chain employs TRBV6-1 and TRBJ2-2; 7 nucleotides align to TRBD2. Trimming at V came to 7 bases and at J to 4 bases, leaving 6 bases not matched to a gene. From germline, CDR1 is MNHNS and CDR2 SASEGT. The CDR3 runs to 14 residues. The CDR3, as DNA: TGTGCCAGCACTAGGGGAGGGGTCACCGGGGAGCTGTTTTTT. Translated: CASTRGGVTGELFF.

The chain carries TRBV27 and TRBJ2-5; 7 positions match TRBD2. This CDR3 comprises 16 residues. V shed 4 bases and J 1 base; nucleotides not matched to a gene: 9. From germline, CDR1 is MNHEY and CDR2 SMNVEV (reference sequence). In DNA, the CDR3 is TGTGCCAGCAGTTCTCTAGCGGCATCACTCCAAGAGACCCAGTACTTC. Encoded protein: CASSSLAASLQETQYF.

V is TRBV14 and J is TRBJ2-1, with 7 bases fitting TRBD2. V lost 1 base, J lost 1 base, and 7 bases stayed unmatched. CDR1 is SGHDN, CDR2 FVKESK, per germline. The CDR3 is 17 residues long. The CDR3 protein is CASSQVYLRGSYNEQFF. CDR3 bases: TGTGCCAGCAGCCAAGTTTATTTGCGGGGGTCCTACAATGAGCAGTTCTTC.

The rearrangement joins TRBV19 to TRBJ2-1, with 10 bases matching TRBD2. The germline V gene encodes CDR1 LNHDA and CDR2 SQIVND (reference sequence). There are 19 residues in the CDR3. V dropped 7 bases and J dropped 0; count of bases not matched to a gene: 15. This CDR3 is CASTGASGSGWGSYNEQFF. In DNA form, the CDR3 reads TGTGCCAGTACAGGGGCTAGCGGGAGCGGATGGGGCTCCTACAATGAGCAGTTCTTC.

The chain employs TRBV2 and TRBJ1-1; D is unresolved. This CDR3 has 12 amino acids. The V gene lost 5 bases and the J gene lost 7 bases, with 11 bases spanning the gap. Per germline, CDR1 SNHLY and CDR2 FYNNEI. CDR3 sequence reads: CASSRSGSEAFF. The DNA for the CDR3 is TGTGCCAGCAGTCGGTCAGGCAGTGAAGCTTTCTTT.

The J gene is TRBJ2-5, the V gene TRBV5-5; a possible D gene is TRBD2 (6 bases). This CDR3 region has 15 residues. V was trimmed by 0 bases and J by 9 bases, leaving 18 bases between them. Germline loops: CDR1 SGHKS, CDR2 YYEKEE (reference sequence). CDR3 amino acids: CASSLAGWGERAQYF. The CDR3 region has the DNA TGTGCCAGCAGCTTGGCCGGGTGGGGGGAAAGGGCCCAGTACTTC. Full variable domain (outside the CDR3, taken from reference TRBV5-5 and TRBJ2-5): DAGVTQSPTHLIKTRGQQVTLRCSPISGHKSVSWYQQVLGQGPQFIFQYYEKEERGRGNFPDRFSARQFPNYSSELNVNALLLGDSALYLCASSLAGWGERAQYFGPGTRLLVL.

The chain employs TRBV5-1 and TRBJ2-1, with 9 bases fitting TRBD2. Germline trimming cut 0 bases from V and 4 bases from J; bases unmatched to any gene: 2. Germline CDR1 SGHRS, CDR2 YFSETQ. The CDR3 length is 15 residues. CDR3 amino acids: CASSLGLAEYNEQFF. The CDR3 DNA sequence: TGCGCCAGCAGCTTGGGACTAGCGGAGTACAATGAGCAGTTCTTC. The complete variable domain, with remaining parts taken from reference TRBV5-1 and TRBJ2-1, reads KAGVTQTPRYLIKTRGQQVTLSCSPISGHRSVSWYQQTPGQGLQFLFEYFSETQRNKGNFPGRFSGRQFSNSRSEMNVSTLELGDSALYLCASSLGLAEYNEQFFGPGTRLTVL.

This chain joins TRBV5-1 and TRBJ1-6, with D uncertain. Trimming shortened V by 0 bases and J by 7 bases, and 17 bases separated the two germline ends. CDR1 SGHRS and CDR2 YFSETQ come from the germline V gene. This CDR3 has 17 amino acids. CDR3 loop: CASSLDLAGSGNSPLHF. CDR3 DNA: TGCGCCAGCAGCTTGGACCTGGCGGGGTCCGGCAATTCACCCCTCCACTTT. The entire variable domain, with the rest obtained from reference TRBV5-1 and TRBJ1-6, is as follows: KAGVTQTPRYLIKTRGQQVTLSCSPISGHRSVSWYQQTPGQGLQFLFEYFSETQRNKGNFPGRFSGRQFSNSRSEMNVSTLELGDSALYLCASSLDLAGSGNSPLHFGNGTRLTVT.

The CDR3 region has the DNA TGTGCCAGTAGTGGGGACGGAGGGGATGAAAAACTGTTTTTT. Translation: CASSGDGGDEKLFF. The chain employs TRBV19 and TRBJ1-4, with TRBD1 as a possible D gene (5 bases). V lost 5 bases and J lost 6, with 13 bases in between. The CDR3 loop spans 14 amino acids. Per germline, CDR1 LNHDA and CDR2 SQIVND (reference sequence).

The chain is built from TRBV5-1 and TRBJ2-1, with TRBD2 identical over 8 bases. V trimming: 0 bases; J trimming: 4 bases; junction bases outside the gene matches: 3. CDR1 is SGHRS, CDR2 YFSETQ, per germline. CDR3 length equals 15 residues. The CDR3: CASSLGLAGYNEQFF. The DNA of the CDR3 is TGCGCCAGCAGCTTGGGTTTAGCGGGGTACAATGAGCAGTTCTTC.

The rearrangement joins TRBV18 to TRBJ1-1; 8 nucleotides line up with TRBD1. Germline V gene sequence: CDR1 KGHSH, CDR2 LQKENI. Trimming took 0 bases from V and 4 from J; bases not matched to a gene: 10. There are 17 residues in the CDR3. CDR3 DNA: TGTGCCAGCTCACCACCCAAAATAAACACAGGGGGCACTGAAGCTTTCTTT. Protein sequence: CASSPPKINTGGTEAFF.

This rearrangement joins TRBV11-1 to TRBJ2-4; D is uncertain. This CDR3 is built from 12 residues. V was clipped by 5 bases and J by 9 bases, with 11 bases between them. Germline CDR1 is SGHAT and CDR2 is FQDESV (reference sequence). The CDR3 sequence: CASSPSRSIQYF. CDR3 nucleotide sequence: TGTGCCAGCAGCCCCTCACGGAGCATTCAGTACTTC.

The V and J genes are TRBV10-3 and TRBJ2-5, with TRBD2 matching over 7 bases. Trimming removed 11 bases from V and 5 bases from J; junction bases left unmatched: 8. Looked up from germline, CDR1 is ENHRY and CDR2 is SYGVKD. The CDR3 contains 12 residues. CDR3 DNA sequence: TGTGCCTCTAAAGGGGAGGGGGAGACCCAGTACTTC. Translating it yields CASKGEGETQYF.

This clone has just a few counts. This chain links TRBV6-1 with TRBJ2-6; no definite D call. The CDR3 extends over 15 amino acids. The V gene lost 10 bases and the J gene lost 2 bases, with 15 bases spanning the gap. CDR1 is MNHNS, CDR2 SASEGT, per germline. Written as DNA, the CDR3 is TGTGCCACCCGGGTTATGAGAGCTGGGGCCAACGTCCTGACTTTC. It specifies CATRVMRAGANVLTF.

The chain combines TRBV30 with TRBJ1-2; D possibly corresponds to TRBD1 (6 bases). This CDR3 is built from 14 residues. Germline loops: CDR1 GTSNPN, CDR2 SVGIG (reference sequence). V was clipped by 3 bases and J by 7 bases, with 18 bases between them. This CDR3 reads CAWRRGSERGGYTF. CDR3 bases: TGTGCCTGGAGGAGGGGGAGCGAAAGGGGTGGCTACACCTTC.

CDR3 region: CASSPEDNTEAFF. DNA of the CDR3: TGTGCCAGCTCACCCGAGGATAACACTGAAGCTTTCTTT. The rearrangement links TRBV18 to TRBJ1-1; D not resolved. The CDR3 is 13 amino acids. The ends were cut back, 3 bases at V and 2 bases at J, with 7 bases in the middle. Per germline, CDR1 KGHSH and CDR2 LQKENI. The full variable domain, with the rest looked up from reference TRBV18 and TRBJ1-1, is NAGVMQNPRHLVRRRGQEARLRCSPMKGHSHVYWYRQLPEEGLKFMVYLQKENIIDESGMPKERFSAEFPKEGPSILRIQQVVRGDSAAYFCASSPEDNTEAFFGQGTRLTVV.